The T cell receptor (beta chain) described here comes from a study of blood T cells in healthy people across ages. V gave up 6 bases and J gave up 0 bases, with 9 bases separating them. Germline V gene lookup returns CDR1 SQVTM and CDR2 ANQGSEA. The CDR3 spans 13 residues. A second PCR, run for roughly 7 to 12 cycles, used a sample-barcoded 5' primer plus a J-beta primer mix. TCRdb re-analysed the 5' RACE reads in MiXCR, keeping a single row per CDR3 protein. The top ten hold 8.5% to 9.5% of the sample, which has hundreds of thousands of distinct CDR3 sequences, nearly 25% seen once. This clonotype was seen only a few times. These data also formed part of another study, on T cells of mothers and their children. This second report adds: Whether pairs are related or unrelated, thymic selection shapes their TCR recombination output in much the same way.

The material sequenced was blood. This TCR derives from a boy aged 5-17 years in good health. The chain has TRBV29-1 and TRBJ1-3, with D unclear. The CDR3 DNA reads TGCAGCGTGGGTTTTTCCTCTGGAAACACCATATATTTT. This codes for CSVGFSSGNTIYF.